This passage covers 4 T cell receptor beta chains from one sample sequenced in a study of technical replicates of blood from several donors. The method was immunoSEQ multiplex PCR; TCRdb's version includes in-frame clones alone and lacks a portion of them. Here the sample spans 95,000 to 100,000 clones, 96% being singletons. The sequenced sample was T cells isolated from PBMCs. The receptors originated from a human donor in good health.

The rearrangement uses TRBV19 and TRBJ1-3; D not resolved. CDR3 length equals 13 residues. CDR1 and CDR2 (germline): LNHDA, SQIVND (reference sequence). V lost 3 bases, J lost 6 bases, and 9 bases lay in between. CDR3 sequence: CASSMDWLNTIYF. The CDR3 DNA reads as TGTGCCAGTAGTATGGACTGGCTAAACACCATATATTTT.

The chain couples TRBV5-8 to TRBJ1-5; unclear D gene. Germline V CDR1 and CDR2: SGHTS, YDEGEE. Trimming removed 1 base at V and 10 bases at J, with 9 bases between. CDR3 size: 12 residues. The DNA of the CDR3 is TGTGCCAGCAGCTTGACGGGGATTCCCCAGCATTTT. Its protein is CASSLTGIPQHF.

The V gene is TRBV19, the J gene TRBJ2-2, with 8 positions matching TRBD1. There are 15 residues in the CDR3. Germline CDR1 LNHDA, CDR2 SQIVND (reference sequence). Unmatched junction bases numbered 11, after V lost 8 bases and J lost 6 bases. This chain's CDR3 is CASVPGGIWAGELFF. CDR3 nucleotides: TGTGCCAGTGTACCAGGGGGCATTTGGGCCGGGGAGCTGTTTTTT.

The rearrangement uses TRBV15 and TRBJ2-7, with 7 bases that match TRBD1. The trim removed 1 base at V and 0 bases at J, leaving 3 bases unmatched. Germline V gives CDR1 LNHNV, CDR2 YYDKDF (reference sequence). This CDR3 is 15 amino acids long. This CDR3 reads CATSRGQGVSYEQYF. Written as DNA, the CDR3 is TGTGCCACCAGCAGAGGGCAGGGGGTCTCCTACGAGCAGTACTTC.